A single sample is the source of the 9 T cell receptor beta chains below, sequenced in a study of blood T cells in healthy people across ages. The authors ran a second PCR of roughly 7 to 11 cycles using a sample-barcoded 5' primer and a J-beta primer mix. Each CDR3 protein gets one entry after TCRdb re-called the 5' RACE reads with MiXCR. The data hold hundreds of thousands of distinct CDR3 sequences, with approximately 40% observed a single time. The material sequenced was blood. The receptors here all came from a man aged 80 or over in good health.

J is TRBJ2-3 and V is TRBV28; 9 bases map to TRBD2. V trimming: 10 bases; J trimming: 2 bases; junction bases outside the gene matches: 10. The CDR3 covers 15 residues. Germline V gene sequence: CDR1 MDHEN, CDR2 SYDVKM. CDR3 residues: CAIGEIAGVTDTQYF. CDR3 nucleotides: TGTGCCATAGGGGAAATAGCGGGAGTCACAGATACGCAGTATTTT.

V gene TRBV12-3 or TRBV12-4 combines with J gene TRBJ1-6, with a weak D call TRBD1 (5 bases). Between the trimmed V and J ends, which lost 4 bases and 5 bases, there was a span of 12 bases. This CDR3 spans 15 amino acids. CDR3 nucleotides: TGTGCCAGCAGTTCCGTCGGGACTAATAATTCACCCCTCCACTTT. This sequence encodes CASSSVGTNNSPLHF.

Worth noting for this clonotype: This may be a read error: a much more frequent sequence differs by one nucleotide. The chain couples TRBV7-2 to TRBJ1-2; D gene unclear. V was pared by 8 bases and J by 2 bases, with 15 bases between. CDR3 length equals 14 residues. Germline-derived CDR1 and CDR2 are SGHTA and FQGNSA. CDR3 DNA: TGTGCCAGCCGCCTCGACATGGGAAACTATGGCTACACCTTC. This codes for CASRLDMGNYGYTF.

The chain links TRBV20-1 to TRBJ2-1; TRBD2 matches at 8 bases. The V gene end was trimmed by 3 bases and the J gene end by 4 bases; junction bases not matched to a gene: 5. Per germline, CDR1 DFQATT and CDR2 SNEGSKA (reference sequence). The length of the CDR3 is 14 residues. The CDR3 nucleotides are TGCAGTGCTAGGTCAGTAGCGGGATACAATGAGCAGTTCTTC. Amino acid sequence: CSARSVAGYNEQFF.

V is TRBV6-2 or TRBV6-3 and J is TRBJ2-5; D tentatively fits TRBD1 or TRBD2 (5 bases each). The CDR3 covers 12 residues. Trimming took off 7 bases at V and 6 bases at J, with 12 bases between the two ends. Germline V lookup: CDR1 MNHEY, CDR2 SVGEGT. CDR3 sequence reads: CASTPGRQTQYF. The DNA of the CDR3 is TGTGCCAGCACCCCAGGGAGACAGACCCAGTACTTC.

Here the CDR3 reads CASSSGGNSIYEQYF. The CDR3 nucleotides are TGTGCCAGCAGTAGCGGGGGGAATTCAATATACGAGCAGTACTTC. The chain recombines TRBV6-6 with TRBJ2-7; TRBD2 matches 9 bases. The ends lost 5 bases at V and 4 bases at J; junction bases unmatched: 9. Germline CDR1 reads MNHNY; CDR2 reads SVGAGI (reference sequence). This CDR3 is built from 15 residues.

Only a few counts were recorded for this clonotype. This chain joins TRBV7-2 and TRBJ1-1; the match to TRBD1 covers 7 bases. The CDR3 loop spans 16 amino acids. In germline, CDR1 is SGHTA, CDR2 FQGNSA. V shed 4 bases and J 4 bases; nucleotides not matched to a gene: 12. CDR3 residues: CASSSRFETGSTEAFF. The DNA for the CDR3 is TGTGCCAGCAGCTCTCGTTTTGAGACAGGGAGCACTGAAGCTTTCTTT.

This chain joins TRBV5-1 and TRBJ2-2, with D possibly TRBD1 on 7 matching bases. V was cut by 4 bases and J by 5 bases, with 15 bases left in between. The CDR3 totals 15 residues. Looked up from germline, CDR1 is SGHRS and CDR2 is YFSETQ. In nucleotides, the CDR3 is TGCGCCAGCAGCAACAGGGGAGGAAGGACCGGGGAGCTGTTTTTT. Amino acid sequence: CASSNRGGRTGELFF.

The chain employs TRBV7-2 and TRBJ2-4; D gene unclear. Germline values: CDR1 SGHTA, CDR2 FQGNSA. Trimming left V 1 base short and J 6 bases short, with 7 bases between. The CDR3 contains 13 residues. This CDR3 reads CASSLEHLNIQYF. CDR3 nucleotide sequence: TGTGCCAGCAGCTTAGAACATTTAAACATTCAGTACTTC.